This T cell receptor beta chain was captured by sequencing in a study of vaccination effects on CD4 cells after COVID-19. Study findings and constraints: There was only 1 of 255 vaccine-induced clones in healthy vaccinees that cross-reacted with common cold coronaviruses.

Antigen-specific CD4+ T cells were expanded (with viral peptide pools) by the ViraFEST assay ahead of sequencing. Culturing for more than 9 days preceded CD4+ T cell isolation. The study found no prior SARS-CoV-2 infection in the vaccine recipients, who tested negative for nucleocapsid antibodies. IL-2 at 9 to 10 IU/ml and peptides at approximately 9.5 ug/ml were added to cultured PBMC, approximately 2.2 million per well. Of note for this clone: Its antigen remains unidentified.

The assay was immunoSEQ multiplex PCR, and TCRdb's table has in-frame clones only and misses some. Among over 30,000 clones listed, around 67% were seen once. CDR3 length: 16 residues. Trimming pared 3 bases from V and 2 bases from J, leaving 17 bases between. Germline CDR1 and CDR2: GTSNPN and SVGIG (reference sequence). The TCR originated in a human donor who received a COVID-19 vaccine. Sequencing used CD4+ T cells from PBMCs cultured with SARS-CoV-2 spike peptides, obtained before COVID-19 vaccination. J is TRBJ2-1 and V is TRBV30; D could derive from TRBD1 or TRBD2 (5 bases each). CDR3 in amino acids: CAWRGTVAGTYNEQFF. DNA for the CDR3: TGTGCCTGGAGGGGGACGGTGGCAGGAACCTACAATGAGCAGTTCTTC.